This T cell receptor (beta chain) was captured in a study of graft-versus-host responses after intestinal transplantation. General study points: Maximum circulating GvH clone levels tracked with early post-transplant HvG decreases.

Sequenced by immunoSEQ multiplex PCR; TCRdb stores in-frame clones only, minus some. Of 60,000 to 65,000 clones listed, more than 85% are singletons. As to this clone: Its antigen is not known.

The receptor's source is a human donor who was the organ donor for an intestinal transplant. The source was unstimulated CD8+ T cells sorted from spleen or lymph node cells, collected before transplant.

The CDR3 DNA reads as TGTGCCAGCACCAAGAGTTCAGGGGGCCCGAACACTGAAGCTTTCTTT. Translating gives CASTKSSGGPNTEAFF. V and J are TRBV6-6 and TRBJ1-1; TRBD1 aligns across 8 bases. CDR3 size: 16 residues. The V gene end was trimmed by 7 bases and the J gene end by 1 base; junction bases not matched to a gene: 11. Germline V gene sequence: CDR1 MNHNY, CDR2 SVGAGI (reference sequence).